Listed below are T cell receptor beta chains from one sample, sequenced in a study of blood T cell repertoires in COVID-19. The repertoire was sequenced with immunoSEQ multiplex PCR; TCRdb's copy has only in-frame clones and lacks some. The repertoire has roughly 250,000 clones, around nine tenths of them found once; the top ten carry roughly 9.8%. Sequencing was done on a sample of peripheral blood. The source of these receptors is a man aged 35-49 years who had recovered from COVID-19. CDR3s include the opening cysteine and the closing phenylalanine or tryptophan. Each record gives: V gene, J gene, D gene, clone size, CDR3 length, CDR3 protein, CDR3 DNA. The D gene is left open where the match is weak. Not all rows give a size; the values are once, few, many and, for expanded clones, a class.

>TRBV7-2|TRBJ2-1|-|-|19
CASSTRTTSRLLTYNEQFF
TGTGCCAGCAGCACTCGGACTACCAGCCGTCTCCTCACCTACAATGAGCAGTTCTTC
>TRBV21-1|TRBJ1-1|-|-|11
CASSKALRAFF
TGTGCCAGCAGCAAGGCACTGAGGGCTTTCTTT
>TRBV5-6|TRBJ1-5|-|-|16
CASSLALDRFNQPQHF
TGTGCCAGCAGCTTGGCTCTCGACAGGTTTAATCAGCCCCAGCATTTT
>TRBV5-1|TRBJ1-2|-|-|15
CASSLIAGENYGYTF
TGCGCCAGCAGCTTGATAGCAGGGGAAAACTATGGCTACACCTTC
>TRBV6-6|TRBJ2-7|TRBD2|few|14
CASSMTSGGYEQYF
TGTGCCAGCAGTATGACTAGCGGGGGCTACGAGCAGTACTTC
>TRBV7-9|TRBJ2-1|TRBD2|-|16
CASSLVGGSSYNEQFF
TGTGCCAGCAGCTTAGTGGGGGGGAGCTCCTACAATGAGCAGTTCTTC
>TRBV19|TRBJ2-6|-|-|17
CASSINGQISGANVLTF
TGTGCCAGTAGTATCAACGGACAGATCTCTGGGGCCAACGTCCTGACTTTC
>TRBV5-1|TRBJ2-7|-|-|15
CASSLALGSTYEQYF
TGCGCCAGCAGCTTGGCCCTCGGGAGTACCTACGAGCAGTACTTC
>TRBV18|TRBJ2-5|-|-|15
CASSARQIGMETQYF
TGTGCCAGCTCAGCTCGACAGATAGGTATGGAGACCCAGTACTTC
>TRBV4-3|TRBJ1-4|TRBD1|-|17
CASSQDEQGARSEKLFF
TGCGCCAGCAGCCAAGATGAACAGGGGGCGCGATCAGAAAAACTGTTTTTT
>TRBV24-1|TRBJ2-1|TRBD2|once|13
CATRGLAGGEQFF
TGTGCCACCCGAGGACTAGCGGGAGGTGAGCAGTTCTTC